The 24 T cell receptor beta chains listed next were all sequenced from one sample in a study of blood T cell repertoires in COVID-19. Here immunoSEQ multiplex PCR was the method, and the copy in TCRdb shows in-frame clones only, minus some. The sample lists around 120,000 clones, around 80% occurring once. Sequencing used peripheral blood. Receptors were obtained from a man between 65 and 85 years old with acute or convalescent COVID-19.

The V and J genes are TRBV15 and TRBJ2-1; 7 bases line up with TRBD2. V lost 6 bases, J lost 6 bases, and 8 bases stayed unmatched. There are 14 residues in the CDR3. Per germline, CDR1 LNHNV and CDR2 YYDKDF (reference sequence). In DNA form, the CDR3 reads TGTGCCACCAGTGAGGGAGGGCGAGGCAATGAGCAGTTCTTC. Translated, it gives CATSEGGRGNEQFF.

This clone was seen only a few times. The chain joins TRBV9 to TRBJ2-3; 8 nucleotides line up with TRBD1. The CDR3 spans 16 residues. The V gene end was trimmed by 0 bases and the J gene end by 1 base; junction bases not matched to a gene: 4. In germline, CDR1 is SGDLS, CDR2 YYNGEE. The DNA for the CDR3 is TGTGCCAGCAGCGTAGCTCAGGGGGCCGGCACAGATACGCAGTATTTT. This gives the protein CASSVAQGAGTDTQYF.

V and J are TRBV12-5 and TRBJ2-7, with 8 positions matching TRBD1. Trimming took 6 bases from V and 6 from J; bases not matched to a gene: 7. This CDR3 is built from 13 residues. CDR1 LGHNT and CDR2 FRNRAP come from the germline V gene. The CDR3 loop is CASGQSTGAEQYF. The CDR3, as DNA: TGTGCTAGTGGCCAATCGACAGGGGCCGAGCAGTACTTC.

The chain joins TRBV4-3 to TRBJ1-1, with D perhaps matching TRBD1 (6 bases). Germline V gives CDR1 LGHNA, CDR2 YSLEER. This CDR3 has 14 residues. Between the trimmed V and J ends, which lost 0 bases and 9 bases, there was a span of 14 bases. The CDR3 here is CASSQDRGQWKAFF. CDR3 sequence (DNA): TGCGCCAGCAGCCAAGATCGAGGACAGTGGAAAGCTTTCTTT.

The CDR3 region is CASRKDRANSPLHF. The CDR3 DNA reads as TGTGCAAGTCGGAAGGACAGGGCAAATTCACCCCTCCACTTT. This chain links TRBV12-2 with TRBJ1-6; the D call TRBD1 from the table was never checked on the DNA. TRBV12-2 is given as a pseudogene. The CDR3 totals 14 residues.

The chain employs TRBV5-4 and TRBJ2-3; D is possibly TRBD1 (6 bases). Germline-derived CDR1 and CDR2 are SGHNT and YYREEE (reference sequence). The CDR3 is 16 residues long. Trimming removed 3 bases at V and 4 bases at J, with 18 bases between. CDR3 bases: TGTGCCAGCAGCTCTACAGGGTCTCAAGGGGCAGATACGCAGTATTTT. Translating gives CASSSTGSQGADTQYF.

The count of this clone is one. The chain employs TRBV18 and TRBJ2-1; D is perhaps TRBD1 (5 bases). The CDR3 extends over 14 amino acids. The V end was cut by 1 base, the J end by 5 bases, with 9 bases between. Germline V gives CDR1 KGHSH, CDR2 LQKENI. CDR3 in amino acids: CASSPQGSHNEQFF. The CDR3 nucleotides read TGTGCCAGCTCACCACAGGGGTCCCACAATGAGCAGTTCTTC.

V and J are TRBV19 and TRBJ1-6; tentatively, D is TRBD1 (5 bases). The V end was cut by 3 bases, the J end by 7 bases, with 7 bases between. The CDR3 sequence is 13 residues long. Germline CDR1 is LNHDA and CDR2 is SQIVND (reference sequence). In nucleotides, the CDR3 is TGTGCCAGTAGTATGGACATAAATTCACCCCTCCACTTT. Translation: CASSMDINSPLHF.

The chain couples TRBV5-5 to TRBJ1-1, with TRBD1 identical over 8 bases. V gave up 1 base and J gave up 5 bases; unmatched junction bases: 10. The CDR3 has 16 residues. CDR1 and CDR2 (germline): SGHKS, YYEKEE (reference sequence). The CDR3, as DNA: TGTGCCAGCAGCTTGAGCCAGGGGGCGCAAGGGACTGAAGCTTTCTTT. This sequence encodes CASSLSQGAQGTEAFF. The entire variable domain, with the rest obtained from reference TRBV5-5 and TRBJ1-1, is as follows: DAGVTQSPTHLIKTRGQQVTLRCSPISGHKSVSWYQQVLGQGPQFIFQYYEKEERGRGNFPDRFSARQFPNYSSELNVNALLLGDSALYLCASSLSQGAQGTEAFFGQGTRLTVV.

This chain joins TRBV5-8 and TRBJ1-5; D remains unclear. The ends were cut back, 3 bases at V and 0 bases at J, with 13 bases in the middle. Germline V CDR1 and CDR2: SGHTS, YDEGEE. The CDR3 has 16 amino acids. The CDR3 spells CASSSLDSRSNQPQHF. The CDR3 coding sequence is TGTGCCAGCAGCTCTCTTGACTCCCGTAGCAATCAGCCCCAGCATTTT.

The rearrangement links TRBV20-1 to TRBJ2-1; D unresolved. From germline, CDR1 is DFQATT and CDR2 SNEGSKA (reference sequence). V lost 6 bases, J lost 6 bases, and 9 bases lay in between. The CDR3 is 11 residues long. CDR3: CSAYASNEQFF. The DNA for the CDR3 is TGCAGTGCATATGCTAGCAATGAGCAGTTCTTC.

This sequence joins TRBV7-9 and TRBJ1-1; 8 positions agree with TRBD1. This CDR3 is 14 amino acids long. From germline, CDR1 is SEHNR and CDR2 FQNEAQ (reference sequence). The V gene end was trimmed by 1 base and the J gene end by 3 bases; junction bases not matched to a gene: 1. The DNA for the CDR3 is TGTGCCAGCAGCTTAGAACAGGGGGACACTGAAGCTTTCTTT. As protein: CASSLEQGDTEAFF.

The chain recombines TRBV27 with TRBJ1-5, with no clear D. The CDR3 consists of 17 residues. V was cut by 3 bases and J by 2 bases, with 17 bases left in between. Germline CDR1 is MNHEY and CDR2 is SMNVEV (reference sequence). CDR3 nucleotides: TGTGCCAGCAGTTTCTCCTATCACCTGAATGGCAATCAGCCCCAGCATTTT. Residues: CASSFSYHLNGNQPQHF.

The rearrangement links TRBV30 to TRBJ2-2; 8 bases line up with TRBD1. Per germline, CDR1 GTSNPN and CDR2 SVGIG (reference sequence). V lost 3 bases and J lost 4; bases outside the gene matches: 13. The CDR3 loop spans 17 amino acids. CDR3 nucleotides: TGTGCCTGGAGCCGCCTCAGGGGGCACTCGAGCACCGGGGAGCTGTTTTTT. Translated, it gives CAWSRLRGHSSTGELFF.

The J gene is TRBJ1-2, the V gene TRBV6-5; no clear D gene. V gave up 0 bases and J gave up 8 bases, with 10 bases separating them. Germline V gene lookup returns CDR1 MNHEY and CDR2 SVGAGI. This CDR3 comprises 13 residues. CDR3 bases: TGTGCCAGCAGTTACTCGGCCATTTGGGGCTACACCTTC. It yields the protein CASSYSAIWGYTF.

The gene calls are TRBV6-5 and TRBJ2-2; 9 nucleotides agree with TRBD1. This CDR3 is built from 15 residues. CDR1 is MNHEY, CDR2 SVGAGI, per germline. The J segment lost 5 bases and the V segment lost 7 bases, leaving 8 bases of the junction unmatched. The CDR3 DNA sequence: TGTGCCAGCATCCCCCCCGGGACAGGGACCGGGGAGCTGTTTTTT. This codes for CASIPPGTGTGELFF.

A single count supports this clone. The chain recombines TRBV13 with TRBJ2-7; a possible D gene is TRBD1 (6 bases). Trimming removed 2 bases from V and 0 bases from J, with 14 bases in between. The CDR3 has 16 amino acids. Germline lookup yields CDR1 PRHDT and CDR2 FYEKMQ (reference sequence). CDR3 DNA: TGTGCCAGCAGCTTAATGACAGGACGAAACTCCTACGAGCAGTACTTC. This codes for CASSLMTGRNSYEQYF.

This sequence joins TRBV10-3 and TRBJ2-2, with D unclear. CDR3 length: 16 residues. Trimming removed 2 bases at V and 1 base at J, with 11 bases between. Germline CDR1 is ENHRY and CDR2 is SYGVKD. The CDR3 DNA follows: TGTGCCATCAGTGAGCCCGTCAGACAGAACACCGGGGAGCTGTTTTTT. This codes for CAISEPVRQNTGELFF.

The chain recombines TRBV5-1 with TRBJ1-3, with TRBD1 as a possible D gene (6 bases). Germline loops: CDR1 SGHRS, CDR2 YFSETQ. Trimming pared 0 bases from V and 1 base from J, leaving 8 bases between. The CDR3 length is 15 residues. The CDR3 DNA sequence: TGCGCCAGCAGCTTGGAACAGGGTTCTGGAAACACCATATATTTT. It yields the protein CASSLEQGSGNTIYF.

This rearrangement joins TRBV6-5 to TRBJ2-1; 8 bases fit TRBD1. Per germline, CDR1 MNHEY and CDR2 SVGAGI. V was clipped by 0 bases and J by 6 bases; unmatched bases: 7. The CDR3 has 16 amino acids. The CDR3 bases are TGTGCCAGCAGTTACTCGACAGGGGATATGGCCAATGAGCAGTTCTTC. It yields the protein CASSYSTGDMANEQFF.

The V call is TRBV3-1 (or the pseudogene TRBV3-2), the J call TRBJ1-2, with 7 bases aligning to TRBD1. Trimming removed 7 bases from V and 4 bases from J; junction bases left unmatched: 3. Germline V gives CDR1 LGHDT, CDR2 YNNKEL (reference sequence). This CDR3 is 12 amino acids long. The CDR3 here is CASKGTAYGYTF. The CDR3 bases are TGTGCCAGCAAGGGGACAGCCTATGGCTACACCTTC.

V is TRBV7-3 and J is TRBJ1-1; 9 bases are a match to TRBD1. Per germline, CDR1 SGHTA and CDR2 FQGTGA. This CDR3 region has 15 residues. V shed 5 bases and J 4 bases; nucleotides not matched to a gene: 8. CDR3 amino acids: CASSLDTGGPTEAFF. CDR3 bases: TGTGCCAGCAGCCTGGACACAGGGGGCCCCACTGAAGCTTTCTTT.

The chain uses TRBV7-8 and TRBJ2-3; TRBD2 matches 9 bases. Germline V CDR1 and CDR2: SGHVS, FQNEAQ. V lost 4 bases and J lost 1; bases outside the gene matches: 9. The CDR3 extends over 17 amino acids. The CDR3 reads CASSSWTSDEGTDTQYF. The CDR3 DNA is TGTGCCAGCAGCTCCTGGACTAGCGACGAGGGCACAGATACGCAGTATTTT.

The chain joins TRBV18 to TRBJ2-5; D might be TRBD2 (5 bases). Trimming stripped 1 base from V and 5 bases from J, with 11 bases between. In germline, CDR1 is KGHSH, CDR2 LQKENI. The CDR3 is 14 residues long. The DNA of the CDR3 is TGTGCCAGCTCACCACTGAGGGAATCCGAGACCCAGTACTTC. Translating it yields CASSPLRESETQYF.